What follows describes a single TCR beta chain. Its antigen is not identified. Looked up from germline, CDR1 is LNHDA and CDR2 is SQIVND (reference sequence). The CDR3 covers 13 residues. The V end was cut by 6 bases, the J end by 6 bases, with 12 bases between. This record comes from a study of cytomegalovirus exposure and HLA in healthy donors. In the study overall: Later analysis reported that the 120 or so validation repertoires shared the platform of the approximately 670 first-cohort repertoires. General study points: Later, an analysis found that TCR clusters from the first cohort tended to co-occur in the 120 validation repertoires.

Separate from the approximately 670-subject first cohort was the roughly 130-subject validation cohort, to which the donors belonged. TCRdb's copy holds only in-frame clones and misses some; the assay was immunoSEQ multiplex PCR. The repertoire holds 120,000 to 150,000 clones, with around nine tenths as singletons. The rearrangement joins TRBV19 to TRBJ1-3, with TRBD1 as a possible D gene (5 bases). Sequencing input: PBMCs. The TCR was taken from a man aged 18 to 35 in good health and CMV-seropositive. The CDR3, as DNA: TGTGCCAGTAGCAGGGATAGGGAAAACACCATATATTTT. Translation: CASSRDRENTIYF.